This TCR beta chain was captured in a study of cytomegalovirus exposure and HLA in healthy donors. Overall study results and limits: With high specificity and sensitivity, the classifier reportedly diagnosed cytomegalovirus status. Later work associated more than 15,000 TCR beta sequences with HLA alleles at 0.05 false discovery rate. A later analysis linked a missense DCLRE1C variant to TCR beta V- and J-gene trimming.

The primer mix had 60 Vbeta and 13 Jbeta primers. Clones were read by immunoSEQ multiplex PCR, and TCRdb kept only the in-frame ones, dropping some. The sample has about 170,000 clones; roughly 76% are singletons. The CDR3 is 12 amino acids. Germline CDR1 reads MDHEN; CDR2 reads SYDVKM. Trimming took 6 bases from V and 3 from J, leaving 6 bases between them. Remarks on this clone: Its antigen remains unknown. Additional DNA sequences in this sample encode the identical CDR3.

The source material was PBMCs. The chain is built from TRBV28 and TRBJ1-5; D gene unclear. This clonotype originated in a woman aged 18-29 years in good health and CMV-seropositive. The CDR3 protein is CASSFPNQPQHF. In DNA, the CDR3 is TGTGCCAGCAGCTTCCCCAATCAGCCCCAGCATTTT.